The clone carrying this TCR beta chain came up many times. Antigen: not known. This specimen comes from a study of neurological immune-mediated disorders. Unsorted libraries were prepared from 2 million PBMCs that had been stored at -80 C. Every sequencing run produced over 180 million TCR-beta sequences that came from 15-18 subjects. TCRdb re-analysed the 5' RACE reads in MiXCR, keeping a single row per CDR3 protein. The sample includes about 62,000 distinct CDR3 sequences, about 3.7% of them seen just once. CDR3 length equals 14 residues. From germline, CDR1 is SGHKS and CDR2 YYEKEE (reference sequence). V gave up 1 base and J gave up 2 bases, with 9 bases separating them. Study results and caveats: No expanded-clone CDR3 amino acid sequence recurred across subjects, suggesting private TCR-beta repertoires. HTLV-1-associated myelopathy showed the most TCR clonal expansion; multiple sclerosis the least, below healthy controls.

The sequence was obtained from a woman between 45 and 60 years old with multiple sclerosis. This chain links TRBV5-5 with TRBJ1-1; maybe TRBD1 (6 bases). The sample comprised PBMCs. DNA for the CDR3: TGTGCCAGCAGCTTGCTACAGGGTAACACTGAAGCTTTCTTT. It encodes CASSLLQGNTEAFF.